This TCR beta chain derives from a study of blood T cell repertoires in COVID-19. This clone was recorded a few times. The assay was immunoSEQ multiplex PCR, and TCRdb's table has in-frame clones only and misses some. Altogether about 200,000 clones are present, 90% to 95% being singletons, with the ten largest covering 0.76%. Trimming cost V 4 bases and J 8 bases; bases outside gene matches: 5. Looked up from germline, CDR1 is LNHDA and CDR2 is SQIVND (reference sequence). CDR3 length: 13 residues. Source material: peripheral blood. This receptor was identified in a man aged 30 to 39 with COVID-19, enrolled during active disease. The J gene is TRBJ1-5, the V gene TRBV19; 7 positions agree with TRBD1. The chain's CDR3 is CASSTGGGEPQHF. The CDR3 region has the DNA TGTGCCAGTAGTACAGGGGGTGGAGAGCCCCAGCATTTT.